These 24 T cell receptor beta chains were all obtained from the same sample, sequenced in a study of T cell clonality in common variable immunodeficiency. Study results and caveats: Fewer deletions and N-nucleotide insertions were reportedly seen in common variable immunodeficiency TCR beta sequences.

Repertoires were generated with immunoSEQ multiplex PCR, while TCRdb's copy carries only in-frame clones and drops some. The sample includes around 20,000 clones, none of them occurring once. The antigens these receptors bind are not known. The sequencing sample was made of peripheral blood mononuclear cells. The source of these receptors is a human donor with common variable immunodeficiency.

Ten or more counts support this clone. Coverage ceases 3 residues before the CDR3 finishes, and the germline J gene fills in the end. The genes are TRBV9 and TRBJ2-5, with D possibly TRBD2 on 6 matching bases. The CDR3 loop spans 15 amino acids. Germline V gene lookup returns CDR1 SGDLS and CDR2 YYNGEE. Trimming shortened V by 3 bases and J by 1 base, and 13 bases separated the two germline ends. The chain's CDR3 is CASSASGGVQETQYF. CDR3 DNA (partial): TGTGCCAGCAGCGCCAGTGGAGGGGTCCAAGAGACC. The entire variable domain, with the rest obtained from reference TRBV9 and TRBJ2-5, is as follows: DSGVTQTPKHLITATGQRVTLRCSPRSGDLSVYWYQQSLDQGLQFLIQYYNGEERAKGNILERFSAQQFPDLHSELNLSSLELGDSALYFCASSASGGVQETQYFGPGTRLLVL.

This clone was detected many times. The CDR3 end lies 3 residues beyond the end of the read and is filled in from the germline J gene. This chain uses TRBV5-1 with TRBJ2-2, with a possible D match to TRBD2 (5 bases). The CDR3 sequence is 16 residues long. The V and J ends lost 0 bases and 1 base respectively, with 10 bases between them. Per the germline V gene, CDR1 is SGHRS and CDR2 is YFSETQ. Incomplete CDR3 DNA: TGCGCCAGCAGCTTGGTGTCAGGAGGGAACACCGGGGAG. Amino acid sequence: CASSLVSGGNTGE. The full CDR3 reads CASSLVSGGNTGELFF.

This clone was picked up many times. The CDR3 is cut off 3 residues early in the read; its end comes from the germline J gene. V gene TRBV5-1 combines with J gene TRBJ2-2, with 8 bases identical to TRBD1. The germline V gene has CDR1 SGHRS and CDR2 YFSETQ. The CDR3 consists of 15 residues. Losses at the gene ends were 0 bases for V and 7 bases for J; bases not matched to a gene: 5. CDR3 DNA (partial): TGCGCCAGCAGCTTGGCGACAGGGGAGGTCGGGGAG. Residues: CASSLATGEVGE. The whole CDR3 region reads CASSLATGEVGELFF.

This clone was observed many times. The read ends 3 residues before the CDR3 terminus; that terminus is restored from the germline J gene. The chain couples TRBV29-1 to TRBJ1-2; D perhaps matches TRBD1 (6 bases). The V end lost 8 bases, the J end lost 5 bases, and 18 bases lay between the germline ends. The CDR3 length is 13 residues. Looked up from germline, CDR1 is SQVTM and CDR2 is ANQGSEA. The CDR3 DNA, read in part, is TGCAGCTACTCAGGGGCGTATGGATATGGC. It translates to CSYSGAYGYG. The complete CDR3 sequence is CSYSGAYGYGYTF. Based on the CDR3 plus reference TRBV29-1 and TRBJ1-2, the full variable domain is SAVISQKPSRDICQRGTSLTIQCQVDSQVTMMFWYRQQPGQSLTLIATANQGSEATYESGFVIDKFPISRPNLTFSTLTVSNMSPEDSSIYLCSYSGAYGYGYTFGSGTRLTVV.

This clone has ten or more counts. Read coverage stops 3 residues before the CDR3 terminus; the germline J gene supplies the remainder. The chain combines TRBV20-1 with TRBJ2-7; TRBD1 matches at 8 bases. The CDR3 is 13 amino acids. The junction had 8 bases not matched to a gene; V was cut back by 5 bases and J by 5 bases. CDR1 is DFQATT and CDR2 is SNEGSKA in the germline V gene (reference sequence). This chain's CDR3 is CSAPDRGGHEQYF. The sequenced CDR3 bases are TGCAGTGCTCCTGACAGGGGTGGCCACGAG.

This clone occurred many times. The read terminates 3 residues before the CDR3 end, so the remaining end is supplied by the germline J gene. This chain joins TRBV6-2 or TRBV6-3 and TRBJ1-5; possible D gene TRBD1, 5 bases. Per germline, CDR1 MNHEY and CDR2 SVGEGT. Between the trimmed V and J ends, which lost 5 bases and 9 bases, there was a span of 17 bases. The CDR3 totals 14 residues. CDR3 DNA (partial): TGTGCCAGCAGTCCCCCCCCGGGTCAGGGGCCC. Translation gives CASSPPPGQGP. In full, the CDR3 is CASSPPPGQGPQHF.

The table lists this clone with many counts. From the germline J gene comes the end of the CDR3, since the read stops 3 residues before it. This sequence joins TRBV7-2 and TRBJ2-7; 10 bases are a match to TRBD1. J lost 2 bases, V lost 5 bases, and 6 bases had no gene match. Per the germline V gene, CDR1 is SGHTA and CDR2 is FQGNSA. This CDR3 is built from 15 residues. CDR3 amino acids: CASSPGGTGAYEQYF. The CDR3 bases that were read are TGTGCCAGCAGCCCGGGGGGGACAGGGGCCTACGAG.

This clone was found many times. The sequenced fragment ends 3 residues before the CDR3 boundary, so the rest is inferred from the germline J gene. This chain uses TRBV19 with TRBJ2-7; tentative D call: TRBD2 (6 bases). CDR1 and CDR2 from the germline V gene are LNHDA and SQIVND (reference sequence). V shed 1 base and J shed 1 base, with 11 bases lying between them. The CDR3 has 15 amino acids. The part of the CDR3 DNA that was read is TGTGCCAGTAGTATAGTGGAGGGGCTGTCCTACGAG. This codes for CASSIVEGLSYE. The CDR3, in full, reads CASSIVEGLSYEQYF.

This clone occurred many times. The read gets to within 3 residues of the CDR3 end, and the germline J gene fills in the rest. This chain uses TRBV11-3 with TRBJ2-1, with unresolved D. Germline lookup yields CDR1 SGHNT and CDR2 YENEEA. V lost 2 bases to trimming and J lost 0 bases, with 8 bases between them. The CDR3 length is 15 residues. Partial CDR3 DNA: TGTGCCAGCAGCTTAAGGGCAAGCTCCTACAATGAG. This gives the protein CASSLRASSYNE. The CDR3 reads in full as CASSLRASSYNEQFF.

This clone was recorded at least ten times. The junction and the germline gene differ at one end; a read error may be behind it. Read coverage stops 3 residues before the CDR3 terminus; the germline J gene supplies the remainder. This chain links TRBV4-2 with TRBJ2-5; 7 nucleotides agree with TRBD1. The CDR3 runs 18 residues. Looked up from germline, CDR1 is LGHNA and CDR2 is YNFKEQ. CDR3 region: CASSPLWTGPENQETQYF. The CDR3 bases that were read are TGCGCCAGCAGCCCCCTATGGACAGGTCCCGAGAACCAAGAGACC.

In the case of this clone: The CDR3 end is not reached by the read, which stops 3 residues before it; the germline J gene fills it in. The same CDR3 can be traced to other DNA sequences in this sample. The chain links TRBV20-1 to TRBJ2-7; TRBD1 aligns across 9 bases. This CDR3 comprises 14 residues. Germline values: CDR1 DFQATT, CDR2 SNEGSKA (reference sequence). V trimming: 0 bases; J trimming: 4 bases; junction bases outside the gene matches: 4. The CDR3 spells CSARDQQGAYEQYF. The part of the CDR3 DNA that was read is TGCAGTGCTAGAGATCAACAGGGGGCGTACGAG.

This clone appeared many times. The read stops 3 residues short of the end of the CDR3; the missing end is completed from the germline J gene. The chain has TRBV7-8 and TRBJ1-2, with a tentative D call TRBD1 (5 bases). Germline assignment: CDR1 SGHVS and CDR2 FQNEAQ. The CDR3 is 13 residues long. Trimming removed 1 base at V and 7 bases at J, with 10 bases between. CDR3 residues: CASSLGRAFGYTF. The CDR3 DNA, read in part, is TGTGCCAGCAGCTTAGGCAGGGCGTTTGGC.

This clone was observed at least ten times. Sequencing ends 3 residues short of the CDR3 end; the germline J gene provides the rest. The chain combines TRBV2 with TRBJ1-1; 8 bases align to TRBD1. This CDR3 has 13 residues. Germline-derived CDR1 and CDR2 are SNHLY and FYNNEI. The junction had 2 bases not matched to a gene; V was cut back by 4 bases and J by 4 bases. Here the CDR3 reads CASSGDRGTEAFF. CDR3 DNA, as far as it was read: TGTGCCAGCAGTGGTGACAGGGGCACTGAA.

This clone was recorded at least ten times. The missing CDR3 end, 3 residues past where the read stops, is filled in from the germline J gene. The V and J genes are TRBV6-4 and TRBJ1-1; D not resolved. The V end was cut by 5 bases, the J end by 0 bases, with 7 bases between. Germline loops: CDR1 MRHNA, CDR2 SNTAGT. The CDR3 runs to 13 residues. This CDR3 is CASSRTLNTEAFF. The DNA read from the CDR3 is TGTGCCAGCAGTAGGACTTTGAACACTGAA.

This clone was seen repeatedly, ten times or more. The read halts 3 residues ahead of the CDR3 end, with the missing end drawn from the germline J gene. The chain is built from TRBV7-2 and TRBJ1-4; no clear D gene. The germline gives CDR1 SGHTA, CDR2 FQGNSA. The CDR3 has 15 residues. V dropped 4 bases and J dropped 0 bases, with 9 bases sitting between them. CDR3 DNA, as far as it was read: TGTGCCAGCAGCTCCGTCGGGTCAACTAATGAAAAA. Protein product: CASSSVGSTNEK. The whole CDR3 reads CASSSVGSTNEKLFF.

In its sample, this clone was seen many times. The CDR3 end falls 3 residues outside the read, so it is completed with the germline J gene. The V and J genes are TRBV5-1 and TRBJ2-3, with 15 bases identical to TRBD2. The CDR3 extends over 16 amino acids. Trimming removed 4 bases from V and 5 bases from J; junction bases left unmatched: 5. CDR1 SGHRS and CDR2 YFSETQ come from the germline V gene. CDR3 amino acids: CASSPGLAGGGDTQYF. The covered CDR3 bases are TGCGCCAGCAGCCCGGGACTAGCGGGGGGAGGAGATACG.

This clone has at least ten counts. Its ends do not fully match the called genes, so a read error is possible. From the germline J gene comes the end of the CDR3, since the read stops 3 residues before it. The chain recombines TRBV7-2 with TRBJ2-3; 9 bases fit TRBD2. Germline V CDR1 and CDR2: SGHTA, FQGNSA. The length of the CDR3 is 14 residues. The CDR3 here is CASSSGTSTDTQYF. CDR3 bases read: TGTGCCAGCAGCTCCGGGACTAGCACCGATACG.

Ten or more counts support this clone. The read is 3 residues too short to cover the CDR3 end, so that end is filled in from the germline J gene. The chain uses TRBV5-4 and TRBJ2-1; D possibly corresponds to TRBD2 (5 bases). This CDR3 has 15 amino acids. Trimming took 0 bases from V and 6 from J, leaving 13 bases between them. CDR1 and CDR2 (germline): SGHNT, YYREEE (reference sequence). The CDR3: CASSLASGAPNEQFF. The sequenced part of the CDR3 DNA is TGTGCCAGCAGCTTGGCCAGCGGCGCCCCCAATGAG.

This clone has a count of ten or more. The CDR3 end falls 3 residues outside the read, so it is completed with the germline J gene. The gene calls are TRBV7-9 and TRBJ1-2; tentatively, D is TRBD1 (6 bases). CDR1 is SEHNR, CDR2 FQNEAQ, per germline (reference sequence). Trimming cost V 10 bases and J 1 base, with 13 bases left between them. This CDR3 has 13 residues. CDR3 protein: CATRRDNNYGYTF. The CDR3 bases that were read are TGTGCCACCCGAAGGGACAATAACTATGGC. The entire variable domain, with the rest obtained from reference TRBV7-9 and TRBJ1-2, is as follows: DTGVSQNPRHKITKRGQNVTFRCDPISEHNRLYWYRQTLGQGPEFLTYFQNEAQLEKSRLLSDRFSAERPKGSFSTLEIQRTEQGDSAMYLCATRRDNNYGYTFGSGTRLTVV.

This clone was found many times. Read sequence stops 3 residues before the CDR3 end, and the germline J gene provides the missing end. The rearrangement links TRBV10-3 to TRBJ1-1; possible D gene TRBD1, 5 bases. The germline V gene encodes CDR1 ENHRY and CDR2 SYGVKD. Trimming removed 6 bases at V and 7 bases at J, with 12 bases between. The CDR3 is made up of 12 amino acids. CDR3 residues: CAISPGKFEAFF. Partial CDR3 DNA: TGTGCCATCAGCCCAGGGAAATTTGAA.

This clone was counted ten times or more. Coverage ceases 3 residues before the CDR3 finishes, and the germline J gene fills in the end. The gene calls are TRBV6-1 and TRBJ2-3, with 7 bases that match TRBD2. V gave up 2 bases and J gave up 4 bases; unmatched junction bases: 3. The CDR3 has 14 amino acids. Germline V gene data show CDR1 as MNHNS and CDR2 as SASEGT. The sequenced CDR3 bases are TGTGCCAGCAGTGAACTAGCGGAAGCAGATACG. The encoded protein is CASSELAEADT. The whole CDR3 reads CASSELAEADTQYF.

This clone was seen repeatedly, ten times or more. The read ends 3 residues shy of where the CDR3 ends; the end is completed using the germline J gene. The chain employs TRBV5-4 and TRBJ1-1; 7 bases line up with TRBD1. This CDR3 comprises 13 residues. Trimming removed 5 bases from V and 6 bases from J; junction bases left unmatched: 7. From germline, CDR1 is SGHNT and CDR2 YYREEE (reference sequence). Partial CDR3 DNA: TGTGCCAGCAGGATGACAGGGTATGCTGAA. Encoded protein: CASRMTGYAE. The entire CDR3 reads CASRMTGYAEAFF.

This clone was counted many times. The read ends 3 residues shy of where the CDR3 ends; the end is completed using the germline J gene. J is TRBJ1-3 and V is TRBV12-3 or TRBV12-4, with D perhaps TRBD1 (5 bases). The V gene lost 1 base and the J gene lost 0 bases, with 7 bases spanning the gap. The CDR3 is made up of 15 amino acids. The sequenced part of the CDR3 DNA is TGTGCCAGCAGTTTAGGCAGGGTCTCTGGAAACACC. Protein sequence: CASSLGRVSGNT. The entire CDR3 sequence reads CASSLGRVSGNTIYF.

This clone appeared many times. Read sequence stops 3 residues before the CDR3 end, and the germline J gene provides the missing end. This chain uses TRBV6-1 with TRBJ2-1; D call uncertain. Germline V gene data show CDR1 as MNHNS and CDR2 as SASEGT. This CDR3 is built from 14 residues. Between the trimmed V and J ends, which lost 2 bases and 7 bases, there was a span of 12 bases. The sequenced part of the CDR3 DNA is TGTGCCAGCAGTGAACTTCCAGGAGAAAATGAG. It codes for CASSELPGENE. The full CDR3 sequence reads CASSELPGENEQFF.